This T cell receptor (beta chain) stems from a study of T cells expressing NK-cell markers. In the study overall: TCR beta repertoires came from sorted CD3+CD56+NKG2C+, CD3+CD56+NKG2C- and CD3+CD56-NKG2C+ T cells. Seven sequenced donors out of eight were HCMV-seropositive, one seronegative.

Each CDR3 protein gets one entry in TCRdb, which reprocessed the 5' RACE reads and gives no DNA. Its table records over 350,000 distinct CDR3 sequences. Study-wide results and caveats: Researchers report these clonotypes also headed the CD3+CD56-NKG2C+ fraction in several donors.

In regard to this clonotype: The antigen remains unidentified.

The CDR3 consists of 15 residues. The germline V gene encodes CDR1 LNHNV and CDR2 YYDKDF (reference sequence). J is TRBJ1-1 and V is TRBV15. The sequencing sample was made of blood T cells: a sorted CD56 or NKG2C T cell subset, CD4+ or CD8+ T cells, or bulk PBMC T cells (not recorded which). This receptor was obtained from a woman aged 45-59 years in good health. The CDR3 is CATSNLGDKNTEAFF.